These 21 T cell receptor beta chains were sequenced from one sample in a study of cytomegalovirus exposure and HLA in healthy donors. The study ran its PCR with 60 Vbeta and 13 Jbeta primers. Clones were sequenced by immunoSEQ multiplex PCR, and TCRdb holds only the in-frame ones, with some missing. The table lists about 83,000 clones, over 70% of them singletons, with over 4.5% in the top ten. Sequenced material: PBMCs. Every receptor here comes from a man aged 18 to 30 in good health and CMV-seropositive.

The CDR3: CASSQRRAYYGYTF. DNA of the CDR3: TGTGCCAGCAGCCAAAGGAGGGCCTACTATGGCTACACCTTC. The chain recombines TRBV14 with TRBJ1-2; D is unclear. With 2 bases removed from V and 3 bases from J, the gap between germline ends came to 10 bases. The CDR3 loop spans 14 amino acids. The germline V gene encodes CDR1 SGHDN and CDR2 FVKESK.

In its sample, this clone was seen once. CDR3 DNA: TGCGCCAGCAGCTTGGTTTCAGGGAGGGAGACCCAGTACTTC. Its translation is CASSLVSGRETQYF. The chain joins TRBV5-1 to TRBJ2-5; D possibly corresponds to TRBD2 (6 bases). V was cut by 0 bases and J by 5 bases, with 11 bases left in between. The germline V gene encodes CDR1 SGHRS and CDR2 YFSETQ. The CDR3 is 14 amino acids. Using reference TRBV5-1 and TRBJ2-5 for the parts outside the CDR3, the full variable domain is KAGVTQTPRYLIKTRGQQVTLSCSPISGHRSVSWYQQTPGQGLQFLFEYFSETQRNKGNFPGRFSGRQFSNSRSEMNVSTLELGDSALYLCASSLVSGRETQYFGPGTRLLVL.

This chain links TRBV4-1 with TRBJ2-7; the D is unclear. The CDR3 has 11 residues. Germline V gene sequence: CDR1 MGHRA, CDR2 YSYEKL. V gave up 1 base and J gave up 7 bases, with 5 bases separating them. The CDR3 region has the DNA TGCGCCAGCAGCCAAGCTCTGGAGCAGTACTTC. It specifies CASSQALEQYF.

This chain joins TRBV28 and TRBJ2-7; D not resolved. The CDR3 runs to 14 residues. V lost 2 bases, J lost 7 bases, and 15 bases lay in between. CDR1 MDHEN and CDR2 SYDVKM come from the germline V gene. The CDR3, as DNA: TGTGCCAGCAGTTTACTTAGCCCAAATGGGGAGCAGTACTTC. Protein sequence: CASSLLSPNGEQYF.

V is TRBV25-1 and J is TRBJ2-7, with 7 positions matching TRBD1. The CDR3 totals 15 residues. Trimming took 2 bases from V and 0 from J; bases not matched to a gene: 4. Germline-derived CDR1 and CDR2 are MGHDK and SYGVNS. CDR3 in amino acids: CASSEPGQLSYEQYF. In DNA form, the CDR3 reads TGTGCCAGCAGTGAACCGGGACAGCTCTCCTACGAGCAGTACTTC.

The chain carries TRBV4-1 and TRBJ1-5; D possibly corresponds to TRBD1 (6 bases). This CDR3 region has 15 residues. V was pared by 4 bases and J by 2 bases, with 12 bases between. Germline V gives CDR1 MGHRA, CDR2 YSYEKL. The CDR3 region is CASSPVGGGNQPQHF. DNA of the CDR3: TGCGCCAGCAGCCCCGTAGGGGGGGGCAATCAGCCCCAGCATTTT.

This chain connects TRBV11-2 to TRBJ1-5; D is unresolved. The V end was cut by 5 bases, the J end by 6 bases, with 14 bases between. Looked up from germline, CDR1 is SGHAT and CDR2 is FQNNGV. The CDR3 is 14 residues long. CDR3 DNA: TGTGCCAGCAGCCCCCTCTCGGGGAGTCAGCCCCAGCATTTT. Translated, it gives CASSPLSGSQPQHF.

The rearrangement uses TRBV7-8 and TRBJ1-1; D ambiguous. This CDR3 contains 13 residues. The germline gives CDR1 SGHVS, CDR2 FQNEAQ. Trimming removed 6 bases from V and 4 bases from J, with 12 bases in between. CDR3 coding DNA: TGTGCCAGCAGTTGGAGAGGGAGCACTGAAGCTTTCTTT. This gives the protein CASSWRGSTEAFF.

The rearrangement links TRBV7-9 to TRBJ2-4; the match to TRBD1 covers 9 bases. The CDR3 is 16 amino acids. V trimming: 5 bases; J trimming: 1 base; junction bases outside the gene matches: 6. Germline CDR1 reads SEHNR; CDR2 reads FQNEAQ (reference sequence). The CDR3 DNA sequence: TGTGCCAGCAGCCAAGGACAGGGGCCCGCCAAAAACATTCAGTACTTC. This codes for CASSQGQGPAKNIQYF. The complete variable domain, with remaining parts taken from reference TRBV7-9 and TRBJ2-4, reads DTGVSQNPRHKITKRGQNVTFRCDPISEHNRLYWYRQTLGQGPEFLTYFQNEAQLEKSRLLSDRFSAERPKGSFSTLEIQRTEQGDSAMYLCASSQGQGPAKNIQYFGAGTRLSVL.

This clone has a handful of counts. This chain joins TRBV9 and TRBJ2-1; 8 positions match TRBD2. Germline CDR1 and CDR2: SGDLS and YYNGEE. The CDR3 consists of 15 residues. Trimming took 0 bases from V and 5 from J; bases not matched to a gene: 4. The DNA for the CDR3 is TGTGCCAGCAGCGTAGCTGCGGGACTAGACAATGAGCAGTTCTTC. Translated, it gives CASSVAAGLDNEQFF.

This rearrangement joins TRBV6-4 to TRBJ2-7, with 10 bases identical to TRBD2. Germline-derived CDR1 and CDR2 are MRHNA and SNTAGT. V was clipped by 5 bases and J by 5 bases; unmatched bases: 9. This CDR3 has 15 amino acids. DNA of the CDR3: TGTGCCAGCAGTCCTCTAGCGGGAGTTGGCAACGAGCAGTACTTC. It translates to CASSPLAGVGNEQYF.

The chain uses TRBV7-6 and TRBJ2-1, with TRBD1 matching 9 bases. In germline, CDR1 is SGHVS, CDR2 FNYEAQ. The CDR3 contains 14 residues. J gave up 9 bases and V 3 bases, and 6 bases lay outside the gene matches. CDR3 loop: CASSFDRGTFEQFF. The DNA of the CDR3 is TGTGCCAGCAGCTTTGACAGGGGGACGTTTGAGCAGTTCTTC.

The rearrangement links TRBV28 to TRBJ1-1; D is possibly TRBD1 (6 bases). Germline V lookup: CDR1 MDHEN, CDR2 SYDVKM. V was trimmed by 8 bases and J by 1 base, leaving 17 bases between them. The CDR3 extends over 15 amino acids. CDR3 sequence (DNA): TGTGCCAGCCGCTTTTCCGGGACACCGAACACTGAAGCTTTCTTT. Translated: CASRFSGTPNTEAFF.

The chain has TRBV27 and TRBJ2-1, with 11 nucleotides matching TRBD2. V shed 5 bases and J 5 bases; nucleotides not matched to a gene: 2. The germline V gene has CDR1 MNHEY and CDR2 SMNVEV (reference sequence). The CDR3 is 14 amino acids. CDR3 residues: CASSISGGDNEQFF. The CDR3 region has the DNA TGTGCCAGCAGTATTAGCGGGGGGGACAATGAGCAGTTCTTC.

The V and J genes are TRBV5-8 and TRBJ1-5; 7 bases match TRBD1. The CDR3 runs to 13 residues. J gave up 5 bases and V 4 bases, and 3 bases lay outside the gene matches. Germline CDR1 and CDR2: SGHTS and YDEGEE. The CDR3 protein is CASSPRGDQPQHF. For the CDR3, the DNA is TGTGCCAGCAGCCCCAGGGGGGATCAGCCCCAGCATTTT. The full variable domain, completed using reference TRBV5-8 and TRBJ1-5, is EAGVTQSPTHLIKTRGQQATLRCSPISGHTSVYWYQQALGLGLQFLLWYDEGEERNRGNFPPRFSGRQFPNYSSELNVNALELEDSALYLCASSPRGDQPQHFGDGTRLSIL.

The rearrangement uses TRBV28 and TRBJ2-3; D might be TRBD1 (6 bases). The CDR3 totals 15 residues. Trimming took 5 bases from V and 4 from J, leaving 16 bases between them. Germline assignment: CDR1 MDHEN and CDR2 SYDVKM. CDR3 nucleotide sequence: TGTGCCAGCAGTGGATTAGGGGGAGCAGCAGATACGCAGTATTTT. Translated, it gives CASSGLGGAADTQYF.

This clone came up a few times. This sequence joins TRBV7-9 and TRBJ2-3; 7 nucleotides agree with TRBD2. This CDR3 is 15 amino acids long. V lost 5 bases and J lost 5; bases outside the gene matches: 10. The germline gives CDR1 SEHNR, CDR2 FQNEAQ (reference sequence). CDR3 region: CASSPGTTSGDTQYF. CDR3 coding DNA: TGTGCCAGCAGCCCAGGGACTACCTCAGGAGATACGCAGTATTTT.

This rearrangement joins TRBV14 to TRBJ1-2; D remains unclear. This CDR3 region has 15 residues. V dropped 0 bases and J dropped 6 bases, with 14 bases sitting between them. Germline V gives CDR1 SGHDN, CDR2 FVKESK. The CDR3 nucleotides read TGTGCCAGCAGCCAAGATCGAGCCGCCTTGGATGGCTACACCTTC. Protein sequence: CASSQDRAALDGYTF.

This rearrangement joins TRBV25-1 to TRBJ2-5; 8 positions agree with TRBD2. The CDR3 loop spans 14 amino acids. Trimming at V came to 5 bases and at J to 7 bases, leaving 9 bases not matched to a gene. CDR1 MGHDK and CDR2 SYGVNS come from the germline V gene. As DNA, the CDR3 is TGTGCCAGCAGTCTGAGCGGGAGTAAGGGGACCCAGTACTTC. This codes for CASSLSGSKGTQYF.

This clone came up once. The CDR3 protein is CASTLGDEQFF. CDR3 nucleotides: TGTGCCAGCACCTTAGGGGATGAGCAGTTCTTC. The chain joins TRBV6-5 to TRBJ2-1; maybe TRBD1 (5 bases). This CDR3 contains 11 residues. Deletions cut 7 bases from V and 8 bases from J, with 9 bases between. CDR1 is MNHEY and CDR2 is SVGAGI in the germline V gene.

The rearrangement joins TRBV25-1 to TRBJ2-4, with D possibly TRBD1 on 6 matching bases. This CDR3 is built from 15 residues. The germline V and J ends were trimmed by 2 bases and 7 bases, with 15 bases remaining between them. Germline V lookup: CDR1 MGHDK, CDR2 SYGVNS. The CDR3 sequence is CASSEGVMRGNIQYF. CDR3 nucleotides: TGTGCCAGCAGTGAAGGAGTCATGAGGGGGAACATTCAGTACTTC.